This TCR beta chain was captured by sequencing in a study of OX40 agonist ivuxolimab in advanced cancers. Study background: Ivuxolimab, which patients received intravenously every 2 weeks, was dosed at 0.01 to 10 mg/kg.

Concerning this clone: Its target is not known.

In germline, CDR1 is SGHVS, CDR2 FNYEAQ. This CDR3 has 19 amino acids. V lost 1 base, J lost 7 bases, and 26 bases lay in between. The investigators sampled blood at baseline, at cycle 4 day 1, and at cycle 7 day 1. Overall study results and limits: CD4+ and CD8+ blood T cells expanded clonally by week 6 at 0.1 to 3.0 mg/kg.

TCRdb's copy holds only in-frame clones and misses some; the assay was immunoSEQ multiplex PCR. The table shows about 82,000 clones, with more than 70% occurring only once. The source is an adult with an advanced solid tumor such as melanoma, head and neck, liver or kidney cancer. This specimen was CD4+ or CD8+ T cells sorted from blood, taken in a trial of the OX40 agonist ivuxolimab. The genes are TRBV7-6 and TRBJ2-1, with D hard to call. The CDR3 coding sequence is TGTGCCAGCAGCTTAGTCCCATTAGGGCTCTCCTCCGCAGTAAATGAGCAGTTCTTC. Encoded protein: CASSLVPLGLSSAVNEQFF.